The entry that follows covers one T cell receptor (beta chain) sequence. Germline V gives CDR1 LGHNA, CDR2 YNFKEQ. The CDR3 sequence is 16 residues long. V was pared by 1 base and J by 0 bases, with 10 bases between. The data belong to a study of shared T cell receptors in the human thymus. Using immunoSEQ multiplex PCR, the repertoire was profiled, and TCRdb retains in-frame clones only, with some absent. The table lists about 660,000 clones, approximately 88% of them singletons. The sample was also linked to a second study, of human thymus T cells. This second study says: Thymus pieces cut out during corrective heart surgery were the tissue that was used. Usage of V and J genes appeared biased in thymic and blood repertoires. Related reports documented highly overlapping thymic repertoires among unrelated individuals.

The sequence was obtained from a boy younger than two with a congenital heart defect. The V and J genes are TRBV4-2 and TRBJ1-3; tentative D call: TRBD1 (6 bases). Specimen: thymocytes. CDR3: CASSQVTGTSGNTIYF. The CDR3 DNA sequence: TGTGCCAGCAGCCAAGTTACAGGGACCTCTGGAAACACCATATATTTT.